These 27 T cell receptor beta chains were all obtained from the same sample, sequenced in a study of cytomegalovirus exposure and HLA in healthy donors. TCRdb's copy holds only in-frame clones and misses some; the assay was immunoSEQ multiplex PCR. This table holds under 200,000 clones, approximately 96% found once. The sequencing input was PBMCs. The receptors here all came from a woman younger than 30 in good health and CMV-seronegative.

The V call is TRBV5-1, the J call TRBJ2-1, with D unresolved. Trimming pared 0 bases from V and 9 bases from J, leaving 4 bases between. Germline lookup yields CDR1 SGHRS and CDR2 YFSETQ. The CDR3 runs 11 residues. Written as DNA, the CDR3 is TGCGCCAGCAGCTTGGTGCGTGAGCAGTTCTTC. Translation gives CASSLVREQFF.

V usage is TRBV4-2 and J usage is TRBJ2-7, with TRBD1 as a possible D gene (5 bases). The CDR3 contains 15 residues. Germline CDR1 reads LGHNA; CDR2 reads YNFKEQ. The germline V and J ends were trimmed by 4 bases and 6 bases, with 19 bases remaining between them. The CDR3 here is CASSRNSLGPGEQYF. The CDR3 DNA follows: TGTGCCAGCAGCCGGAATAGTTTGGGGCCTGGCGAGCAGTACTTC.

V is TRBV4-3 and J is TRBJ2-3, with 10 bases identical to TRBD1. CDR3 size: 15 residues. Germline V gives CDR1 LGHNA, CDR2 YSLEER. V was pared by 1 base and J by 5 bases, with 3 bases of the junction left unmatched. The CDR3 loop is CASSQGQGAGDTQYF. For the CDR3, the DNA is TGCGCCAGCAGCCAAGGACAGGGGGCGGGAGATACGCAGTATTTT.

This chain links TRBV30 with TRBJ1-1, with 9 bases identical to TRBD1. The V segment lost 4 bases and the J segment 1 base; nucleotides outside the gene matches: 7. In germline, CDR1 is GTSNPN, CDR2 SVGIG (reference sequence). This CDR3 has 15 amino acids. The CDR3, as DNA: TGTGCCTGGACAAAACAGACAGGGGGGAACACTGAAGCTTTCTTT. Its translation is CAWTKQTGGNTEAFF.

Details on this clone: In the same sample, other DNA sequences code for this CDR3. This chain links TRBV18 with TRBJ2-2; no firm D call. From germline, CDR1 is KGHSH and CDR2 LQKENI. The CDR3 extends over 14 amino acids. The V end was cut by 6 bases, the J end by 1 base, with 9 bases between. DNA of the CDR3: TGTGCCAGCTCTCCGTCAGGGAACACCGGGGAGCTGTTTTTT. It encodes CASSPSGNTGELFF.

This rearrangement joins TRBV29-1 to TRBJ2-3, with D possibly being TRBD1 (5 bases). Between the trimmed V and J ends, which lost 4 bases and 4 bases, there was a span of 15 bases. The CDR3 runs to 14 residues. CDR1 and CDR2 (germline): SQVTM, ANQGSEA. CDR3 DNA: TGCAGCGTTGCCCAGGGTGGGCTACCAGATACGCAGTATTTT. This encodes CSVAQGGLPDTQYF.

DNA of the CDR3: TGTGCCAGCAGGCGGAGGAGAGATACGCAGTATTTT. Its translation is CASRRRRDTQYF. This sequence joins TRBV14 and TRBJ2-3; D is perhaps TRBD2 (5 bases). Trimming cost V 6 bases and J 5 bases, with 9 bases left between them. The CDR3 covers 12 residues. The V gene's germline CDR1 is SGHDN and CDR2 FVKESK.

V gene TRBV2 combines with J gene TRBJ2-5; TRBD2 matches 7 bases. Per the germline V gene, CDR1 is SNHLY and CDR2 is FYNNEI. CDR3 size: 14 residues. Trimming cost V 0 bases and J 7 bases; bases outside gene matches: 5. Here the CDR3 reads CASSEALGLSTQYF. CDR3 bases: TGTGCCAGCAGTGAAGCGCTGGGACTATCGACCCAGTACTTC.

V and J are TRBV7-2 and TRBJ1-2; 9 positions match TRBD1. CDR1 and CDR2 from the germline V gene are SGHTA and FQGNSA. The CDR3 runs 16 residues. The V segment lost 4 bases and the J segment 3 bases; nucleotides outside the gene matches: 9. DNA of the CDR3: TGTGCCAGCAGCTCTTCCCCCGGGACAGGGCACTATGGCTACACCTTC. It is translated as CASSSSPGTGHYGYTF.

This clone has only one observation. J is TRBJ1-2 and V is TRBV4-3; tentatively, D is TRBD1 (6 bases). This CDR3 is 15 amino acids long. Trimming took 0 bases from V and 7 from J, leaving 15 bases between them. Germline CDR1 reads LGHNA; CDR2 reads YSLEER. The CDR3 protein is CASSQDPPGEGGYTF. The DNA for the CDR3 is TGCGCCAGCAGCCAAGACCCGCCAGGGGAGGGTGGCTACACCTTC.

The chain has TRBV5-1 and TRBJ2-5; perhaps TRBD2 as D (5 bases). The CDR3 sequence is 15 residues long. Looked up from germline, CDR1 is SGHRS and CDR2 is YFSETQ. Trimming removed 4 bases at V and 5 bases at J, with 18 bases between. The CDR3: CASSPEAAVYETQYF. The CDR3 region has the DNA TGCGCCAGCAGCCCGGAGGCCGCGGTGTATGAGACCCAGTACTTC.

J is TRBJ1-4 and V is TRBV15; 12 nucleotides match TRBD1. The germline gives CDR1 LNHNV, CDR2 YYDKDF (reference sequence). There are 15 residues in the CDR3. The V gene end was trimmed by 3 bases and the J gene end by 7 bases; junction bases not matched to a gene: 3. The CDR3 here is CATSRGQGAFEKLFF. The DNA of the CDR3 is TGTGCCACCAGCAGGGGACAGGGGGCTTTTGAAAAACTGTTTTTT. Supplemented by reference TRBV15 and TRBJ1-4, the full variable domain reads DAMVIQNPRYQVTQFGKPVTLSCSQTLNHNVMYWYQQKSSQAPKLLFHYYDKDFNNEADTPDNFQSRRPNTSFCFLDIRSPGLGDTAMYLCATSRGQGAFEKLFFGSGTQLSVL.

V gene TRBV7-9 combines with J gene TRBJ2-1, with D maybe TRBD2 (7 bases). V shed 6 bases and J shed 7 bases, with 16 bases lying between them. This CDR3 is built from 14 residues. The germline gives CDR1 SEHNR, CDR2 FQNEAQ (reference sequence). Here the CDR3 DNA reads TGTGCCAGCAGGCGGGAGTGGACAGCTAATGAGCAGTTCTTC. It translates to CASRREWTANEQFF.

The V and J genes are TRBV29-1 and TRBJ1-2; 10 positions match TRBD1. Germline CDR1 SQVTM, CDR2 ANQGSEA. Germline trimming cut 5 bases from V and 5 bases from J; bases unmatched to any gene: 8. This CDR3 comprises 14 residues. CDR3 coding DNA: TGCAGCGTTAGAAACCTGGGACAGGGGTATGGCTACACCTTC. Amino acid sequence: CSVRNLGQGYGYTF.

The chain has TRBV4-3 and TRBJ1-1, with D unresolved. Germline CDR1 and CDR2: LGHNA and YSLEER. CDR3 length: 14 residues. V dropped 4 bases and J dropped 0 bases, with 9 bases sitting between them. Here the CDR3 DNA reads TGCGCCAGCAGCCTCAGGATCATGAACACTGAAGCTTTCTTT. Its protein product is CASSLRIMNTEAFF.

The chain combines TRBV4-1 with TRBJ2-5; TRBD2 agrees at 13 bases. The CDR3 is made up of 18 amino acids. Germline CDR1 is MGHRA and CDR2 is YSYEKL. V lost 4 bases, J lost 1 base, and 9 bases stayed unmatched. The CDR3 sequence is CASSPFTSGGAFQETQYF. Here the CDR3 DNA reads TGCGCCAGCAGCCCGTTTACTAGCGGGGGGGCGTTCCAAGAGACCCAGTACTTC.

This clone has a single count. This chain uses TRBV19 with TRBJ2-1, with 8 bases lining up with TRBD2. J lost 5 bases, V lost 8 bases, and 8 bases had no gene match. The CDR3 sequence is 14 residues long. CDR1 and CDR2 (germline): LNHDA, SQIVND (reference sequence). This chain's CDR3 is CASRRRGGNNEQFF. In DNA, the CDR3 is TGTGCCAGTCGAAGACGGGGGGGGAACAATGAGCAGTTCTTC.

This chain links TRBV7-9 with TRBJ2-7; D is ambiguous. The CDR3 consists of 12 residues. The V end was cut by 4 bases, the J end by 0 bases, with 4 bases between. Germline assignment: CDR1 SEHNR and CDR2 FQNEAQ (reference sequence). The chain's CDR3 is CASSSSSYEQYF. The CDR3 DNA reads TGTGCCAGCAGCTCTAGCTCCTACGAGCAGTACTTC. The full variable domain, with the rest looked up from reference TRBV7-9 and TRBJ2-7, is DTGVSQNPRHKITKRGQNVTFRCDPISEHNRLYWYRQTLGQGPEFLTYFQNEAQLEKSRLLSDRFSAERPKGSFSTLEIQRTEQGDSAMYLCASSSSSYEQYFGPGTRLTVT.

CDR3 DNA sequence: TGCGCCAGCAGCCAAGTCCTTCGGGACAGGCGGGCCCAGCATTTT. The encoded protein is CASSQVLRDRRAQHF. The V and J genes are TRBV4-1 and TRBJ1-5, with 8 positions matching TRBD1. The CDR3 is made up of 15 amino acids. V lost 1 base, J lost 11 bases, and 10 bases stayed unmatched. Per the germline V gene, CDR1 is MGHRA and CDR2 is YSYEKL.

CDR3 residues: CASSTGQTLHF. The CDR3 DNA is TGTGCCAGCAGTACAGGACAGACCCTCCACTTT. The rearrangement links TRBV6-5 to TRBJ1-6, with D perhaps TRBD1 (6 bases). CDR1 and CDR2 (germline): MNHEY, SVGAGI. The V gene lost 5 bases and the J gene lost 14 bases, with 10 bases spanning the gap. CDR3 length equals 11 residues.

Turning to this clone: Other DNA sequences from this sample encode an identical CDR3 as well. The chain has TRBV18 and TRBJ1-5; TRBD1 might be the D (5 bases). Germline CDR1 is KGHSH and CDR2 is LQKENI. Trimming pared 2 bases from V and 7 bases from J, leaving 12 bases between. The CDR3 contains 14 residues. The CDR3 DNA sequence: TGTGCCAGCTCACCAGGTCAGGGTTTGCAGCCCCAGCATTTT. Encoded protein: CASSPGQGLQPQHF.

V and J are TRBV7-9 and TRBJ1-5, with D tentatively TRBD1 (6 bases). Germline CDR1 SEHNR, CDR2 FQNEAQ (reference sequence). Trimming took off 4 bases at V and 6 bases at J, with 10 bases between the two ends. This CDR3 contains 13 residues. The CDR3 spells CASSSTGIQPQHF. The CDR3 region has the DNA TGTGCCAGCAGCTCCACAGGGATTCAGCCCCAGCATTTT.

The CDR3 sequence: CASNPGQGPANYGYTF. In DNA, the CDR3 is TGTGCCAGCAACCCGGGACAGGGGCCTGCTAACTATGGCTACACCTTC. The chain links TRBV7-9 to TRBJ1-2; TRBD1 aligns across 10 bases. Losses at the gene ends were 7 bases for V and 0 bases for J; bases not matched to a gene: 8. Germline CDR1 is SEHNR and CDR2 is FQNEAQ (reference sequence). The CDR3 loop spans 16 amino acids.

This clone has just one count. V and J are TRBV4-1 and TRBJ1-2, with 10 positions matching TRBD1. The CDR3 sequence is 16 residues long. Germline V gene sequence: CDR1 MGHRA, CDR2 YSYEKL. V lost 6 bases, J lost 0 bases, and 7 bases stayed unmatched. DNA for the CDR3: TGCGCCAGCAGGCGACCGGGACAGGGGCCTAACTATGGCTACACCTTC. It translates to CASRRPGQGPNYGYTF.

CDR3 DNA sequence: TGTGCCAGCTCTTTCACGGGTCAGCCCCAGCATTTT. Translation: CASSFTGQPQHF. The chain has TRBV13 and TRBJ1-5, with D unclear. The CDR3 totals 12 residues. Trimming pared 8 bases from V and 6 bases from J, leaving 11 bases between. Per germline, CDR1 PRHDT and CDR2 FYEKMQ (reference sequence).

The V gene is TRBV7-9, the J gene TRBJ2-2; possibly TRBD2 for D (7 bases). Trimming took off 1 base at V and 4 bases at J, with 13 bases between the two ends. The length of the CDR3 is 16 residues. From germline, CDR1 is SEHNR and CDR2 FQNEAQ (reference sequence). The CDR3 protein is CASSLEPGGRTGELFF. The DNA of the CDR3 is TGTGCCAGCAGCTTAGAGCCCGGGGGGCGCACCGGGGAGCTGTTTTTT.

The chain carries TRBV6-6 and TRBJ2-7, with 10 bases lining up with TRBD2. CDR3 length: 15 amino acids. Germline V gives CDR1 MNHNY, CDR2 SVGAGI (reference sequence). Trimming at V came to 6 bases and at J to 3 bases, leaving 8 bases not matched to a gene. The CDR3 sequence: CASSPLAGPNYEQYF. DNA of the CDR3: TGTGCCAGCAGCCCACTAGCGGGGCCCAACTACGAGCAGTACTTC.